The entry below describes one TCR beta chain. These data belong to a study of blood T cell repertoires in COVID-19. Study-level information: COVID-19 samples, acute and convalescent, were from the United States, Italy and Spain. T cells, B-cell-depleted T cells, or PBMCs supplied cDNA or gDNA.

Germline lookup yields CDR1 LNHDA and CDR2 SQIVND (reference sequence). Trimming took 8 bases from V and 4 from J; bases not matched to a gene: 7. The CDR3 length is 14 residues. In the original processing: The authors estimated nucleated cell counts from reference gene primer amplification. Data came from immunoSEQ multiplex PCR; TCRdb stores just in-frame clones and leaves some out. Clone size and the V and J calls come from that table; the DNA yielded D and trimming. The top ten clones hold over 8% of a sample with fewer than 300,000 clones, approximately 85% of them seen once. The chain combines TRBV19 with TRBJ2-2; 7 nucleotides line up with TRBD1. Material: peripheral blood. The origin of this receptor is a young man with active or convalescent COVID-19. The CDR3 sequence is CASRQQGFTGELFF. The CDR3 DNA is TGTGCCAGTCGACAACAGGGGTTCACCGGGGAGCTGTTTTTT.